These T cell receptor beta chains were read from a single sample in a study of blood T cell repertoires in COVID-19. The repertoire was sequenced with immunoSEQ multiplex PCR; TCRdb's copy has only in-frame clones and lacks some. The sample has fewer than 350,000 clones, approximately 81% seen once. The sample was PBMCs or T cells enriched from blood (not recorded which). Receptors were obtained from a young woman who had been exposed to COVID-19. Each CDR3 is given with its conserved first and last residue. The D gene is left open where the match is weak. For some rows the clone size is stated as once, few or many, or as a class when expanded; others skip it.

few	TRBD2	TRBV7-2	TRBJ2-5	TGTGCCAGCAGCTTAACTAGCGGAGAGACCCAGTACTTC	CASSLTSGETQYF
once	NA	TRBV7-2	TRBJ2-5	TGTGCCAGCAGCTTTGGTAGCACGGGAGAGACCCAGTACTTC	CASSFGSTGETQYF
NA	NA	TRBV11-3	TRBJ1-1	TGTGCCAGCACCCCATGGGCAGGCCGGCAGATTGAAGCTTTCTTT	CASTPWAGRQIEAFF
NA	NA	TRBV2	TRBJ2-4	TGTGCCAGCAGTGATACTCCAAACATTCAGTACTTC	CASSDTPNIQYF
many	NA	TRBV21-1	TRBJ2-7	TGTGCCAGCAGGGAGGGTCCCACCTACGAGCAGTACTTC	CASREGPTYEQYF
NA	NA	TRBV6-2/TRBV6-3	TRBJ1-2	TGTGCCAGCAGTCAAACAGGAGTCTACAACTATGGCTACACCTTC	CASSQTGVYNYGYTF
few	TRBD1	TRBV9	TRBJ1-6	TGTGCCAGCAGCGTGGTAGGGGGCTTCAATTCACCCCTCCACTTT	CASSVVGGFNSPLHF
NA	NA	TRBV10-3	TRBJ2-7	TGTGCCATCAGCCAGGGACTCCGGAGCTCCTACGAGCAGTACTTC	CAISQGLRSSYEQYF
once	NA	TRBV3-1/TRBV3-2	TRBJ2-5	TGTGCCAGCAGCCTAGCGATAGGGGGGGCCCAGTACTTC	CASSLAIGGAQYF
NA	NA	TRBV6-5	TRBJ1-3	TGTGCCAGCAGTTACGAGGGGGGGGGCACGTCGAACACCATATATTTT	CASSYEGGGTSNTIYF
once	NA	TRBV11-1	TRBJ2-7	TGTGCCAGCAGCTTAGCGCGGGGAGGAAGCTCCCCCTCTACAGGCGGGCAGTACTTC	CASSLARGGSSPSTGGQYF
once	TRBD1	TRBV9	TRBJ2-7	TGTGCCAGCAGCAAGACAGGGGGCGAGCAGTACTTC	CASSKTGGEQYF
NA	NA	TRBV2	TRBJ1-4	TGTGCCAGAGCAACGAATCCTGGGAGTAAGGAAAAACTGTTTTTT	CARATNPGSKEKLFF
NA	TRBD1	TRBV18	TRBJ1-6	TGTGCCAGCTCACCCCGACAGGGGAATAATTCACCCCTCCACTTT	CASSPRQGNNSPLHF
NA	NA	TRBV28	TRBJ1-3	TGTGCCAGCAGGGGGGCTAGGAGCTCTGGAAACACCATATATTTT	CASRGARSSGNTIYF
NA	NA	TRBV6-6	TRBJ2-7	TGTGCCAGCAGGAAAGGACAGAGTTCCTACGAGCAGTACTTC	CASRKGQSSYEQYF
NA	TRBD2	TRBV28	TRBJ2-6	TGTGCTACGGGACTAGCGGGTTCCGGGGCCAACGTCCTGACTTTC	CATGLAGSGANVLTF
NA	TRBD2	TRBV5-1	TRBJ2-3	TGCGCCAGCAGCTCGTTCCCCCCTAGCGGGGGGGCAGATACGCAGTATTTT	CASSSFPPSGGADTQYF
NA	TRBD2	TRBV2	TRBJ2-1	TGTGCCAGCAGCCTGAGCGGGCGGGAGGGGAGCTCCTACAATGAGCAGTTCTTC	CASSLSGREGSSYNEQFF
NA	NA	TRBV7-2	TRBJ2-1	TGTGCCAGCAGCTTAGATAACCTAGCGACCGAGCAGTTCTTC	CASSLDNLATEQFF
NA	NA	TRBV28	TRBJ1-3	TGTGCCAGCAGTTTGTTAACGTCGGGGTCTGGAAACACCATATATTTT	CASSLLTSGSGNTIYF
NA	NA	TRBV4-1	TRBJ2-1	TGCGCCAGCAGCCTAGAGGGGGGAACCTACAATGAGCAGTTCTTC	CASSLEGGTYNEQFF
NA	TRBD1	TRBV3-1/TRBV3-2	TRBJ2-7	TGTGCCAGCAGCGAAAAGGTTCTAGGGGACAGGGGAGACCTGAGCTCCTACGAGCAGTACTTC	CASSEKVLGDRGDLSSYEQYF
NA	TRBD2	TRBV5-1	TRBJ2-5	TGCGCCAGCAGTCTAAGCGGCGGGAGGTACCAAGAGACCCAGTACTTC	CASSLSGGRYQETQYF
NA	TRBD1	TRBV5-1	TRBJ2-5	TGCGCCAGCAGCTTGGAACCGGGACAGGGGGCCCTCCAGTACTTC	CASSLEPGQGALQYF
NA	NA	TRBV10-3	TRBJ1-2	TGTGCCATCAGCGGGGTGGGTGCCTATGGCTACACCTTC	CAISGVGAYGYTF
NA	NA	TRBV28	TRBJ2-7	TGTGCCAGCACCCGTGGGACACTCTCCCCCTACGAGCAGTACTTC	CASTRGTLSPYEQYF
NA	TRBD2	TRBV6-5	TRBJ2-1	TGTGCCAGCAGTTATGGGACTAGCGCAAATGAGCAGTTCTTC	CASSYGTSANEQFF
NA	TRBD1	TRBV9	TRBJ1-5	TGTGCCAGCAGCGTGGGGACAGGCCATAGCAATCAGCCCCAGCATTTT	CASSVGTGHSNQPQHF
once	NA	TRBV11-2	TRBJ1-5	TGTGCCAGCAGCTTTTATGGAGGGGTTAGCGAGCCCCAGCATTTT	CASSFYGGVSEPQHF
NA	TRBD1	TRBV19	TRBJ2-7	TGTGCCAGTAACCTCGGACAGGGGGCCAGCGAGCAGTACTTC	CASNLGQGASEQYF
NA	NA	TRBV27	TRBJ1-5	TGTGCCAGCAGTTTAATGTTCACAAATGGCCGACAGCCCCAGCATTTT	CASSLMFTNGRQPQHF
NA	NA	TRBV7-3	TRBJ2-2	TGTGCCAGCAGCTCACAGGGAGCCCCCGGGGAGCTGTTTTTT	CASSSQGAPGELFF
NA	TRBD2	TRBV9	TRBJ2-1	TGTGCCAGCAGCAATAGCGGGAGGGTTACAGATGAGCAGTTCTTC	CASSNSGRVTDEQFF
NA	NA	TRBV7-9	TRBJ2-5	TGTGCCAGCAGCTTAGTATCGAGCCAAGAGACCCAGTACTTC	CASSLVSSQETQYF
NA	NA	TRBV11-2	TRBJ2-1	TGTGCCAGCAGCTTAGCAGGGCGGTTTGTCAATGAGCAGTTCTTC	CASSLAGRFVNEQFF
NA	NA	TRBV28	TRBJ1-5	TGTGCCAGCAGACCAAGGGGTCAGCCCCAGCATTTT	CASRPRGQPQHF
few	NA	TRBV3-1/TRBV3-2	TRBJ2-7	TGTGCCAGCAGGGGAGCAGTCGAGCAGTACTTC	CASRGAVEQYF
once	NA	TRBV30	TRBJ1-1	TGTGCCTGGAGTGGGGCAGGGTATACTGAAGCTTTCTTT	CAWSGAGYTEAFF
NA	NA	TRBV28	TRBJ2-1	TGTGCCAGCAGCCGGGACATAAATGAGCAGTTCTTC	CASSRDINEQFF
NA	NA	TRBV24-1	TRBJ2-4	TGTGCCACCAGTGACCCCGGAGGGCCCGCAGGCAGCATTCAGTACTTC	CATSDPGGPAGSIQYF
NA	NA	TRBV28	TRBJ2-7	TGTGCCAGCAGTTTATACGGCGGGACGACCTACGAGCAGTACTTC	CASSLYGGTTYEQYF